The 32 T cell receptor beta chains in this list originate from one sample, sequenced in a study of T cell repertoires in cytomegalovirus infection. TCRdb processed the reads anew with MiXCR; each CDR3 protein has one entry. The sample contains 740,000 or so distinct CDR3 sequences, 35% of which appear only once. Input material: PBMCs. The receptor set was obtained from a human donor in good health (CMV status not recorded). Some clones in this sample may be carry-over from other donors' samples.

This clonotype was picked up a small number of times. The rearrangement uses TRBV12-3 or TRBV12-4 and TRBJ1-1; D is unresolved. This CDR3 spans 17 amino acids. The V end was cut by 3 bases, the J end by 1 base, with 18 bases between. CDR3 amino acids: CASSLSPSRAGNTEAFF. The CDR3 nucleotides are TGTGCCAGCAGTTTGTCACCCAGCCGGGCGGGGAACACTGAAGCTTTCTTT.

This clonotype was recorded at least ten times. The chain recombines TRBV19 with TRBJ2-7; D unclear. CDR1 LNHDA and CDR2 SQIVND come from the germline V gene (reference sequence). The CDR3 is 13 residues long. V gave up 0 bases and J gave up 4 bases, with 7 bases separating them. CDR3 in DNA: TGTGCCAGTAGTATAGAATCGGGTTACGAGCAGTACTTC. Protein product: CASSIESGYEQYF.

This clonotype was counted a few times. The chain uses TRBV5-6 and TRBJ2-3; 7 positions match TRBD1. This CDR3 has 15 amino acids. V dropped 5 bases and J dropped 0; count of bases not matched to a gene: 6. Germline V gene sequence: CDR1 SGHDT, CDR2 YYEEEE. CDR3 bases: TGTGCCAGCAGAAAGTGGGACAGAAGCACAGATACGCAGTATTTT. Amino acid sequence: CASRKWDRSTDTQYF.

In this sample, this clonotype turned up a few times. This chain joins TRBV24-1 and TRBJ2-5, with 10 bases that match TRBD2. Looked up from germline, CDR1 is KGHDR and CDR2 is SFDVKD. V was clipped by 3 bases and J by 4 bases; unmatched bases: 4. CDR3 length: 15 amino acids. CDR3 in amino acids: CATSDEIAGGETQYF. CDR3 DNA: TGTGCCACCAGTGATGAAATAGCGGGAGGAGAGACCCAGTACTTC.

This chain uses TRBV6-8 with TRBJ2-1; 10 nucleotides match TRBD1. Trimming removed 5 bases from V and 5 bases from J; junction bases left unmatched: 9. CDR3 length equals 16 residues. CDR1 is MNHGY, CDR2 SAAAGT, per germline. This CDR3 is CASSQTGGVWNNEQFF. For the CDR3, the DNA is TGTGCCAGCAGTCAGACAGGGGGCGTGTGGAACAATGAGCAGTTCTTC.

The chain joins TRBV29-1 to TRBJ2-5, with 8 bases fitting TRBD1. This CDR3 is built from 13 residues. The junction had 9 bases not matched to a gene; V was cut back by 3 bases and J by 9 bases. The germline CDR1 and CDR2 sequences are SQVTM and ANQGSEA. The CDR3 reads CSVEGDRSRAQYF. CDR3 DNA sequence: TGCAGCGTTGAGGGGGACAGGAGCAGGGCCCAGTACTTC.

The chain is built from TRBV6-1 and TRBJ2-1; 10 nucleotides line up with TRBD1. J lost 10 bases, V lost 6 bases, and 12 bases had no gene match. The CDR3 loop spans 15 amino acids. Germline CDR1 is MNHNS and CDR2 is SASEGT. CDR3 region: CASRPRQGAREEQFF. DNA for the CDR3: TGTGCCAGCAGGCCACGACAGGGGGCTCGGGAGGAGCAGTTCTTC.

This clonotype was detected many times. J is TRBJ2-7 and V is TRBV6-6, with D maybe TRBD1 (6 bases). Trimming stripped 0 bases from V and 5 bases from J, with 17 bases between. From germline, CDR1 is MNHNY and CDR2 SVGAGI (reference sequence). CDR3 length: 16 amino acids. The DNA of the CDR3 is TGTGCCAGCAGTTACTCTTCTTCCAGGGGTGCCCACGAGCAGTACTTC. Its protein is CASSYSSSRGAHEQYF.

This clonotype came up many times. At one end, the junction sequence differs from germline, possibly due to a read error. CDR3 amino acids: CASSLGDRGSNQPQHF. DNA for the CDR3: TGTGCCAGCAGCTTAGGGGACAGGGGTAGCAATCAGCCCCAGCATTTT. The V and J genes are TRBV5-1 and TRBJ1-5, with TRBD1 matching over 10 bases. From germline, CDR1 is SGHRS and CDR2 YFSETQ. The CDR3 covers 16 residues.

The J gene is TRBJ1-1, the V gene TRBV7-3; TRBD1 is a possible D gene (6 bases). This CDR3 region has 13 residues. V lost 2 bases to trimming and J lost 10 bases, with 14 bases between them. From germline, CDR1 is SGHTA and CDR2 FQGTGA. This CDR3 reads CASSLSRGTPAFF. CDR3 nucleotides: TGTGCCAGCAGCTTATCTCGAGGGACACCAGCTTTCTTT.

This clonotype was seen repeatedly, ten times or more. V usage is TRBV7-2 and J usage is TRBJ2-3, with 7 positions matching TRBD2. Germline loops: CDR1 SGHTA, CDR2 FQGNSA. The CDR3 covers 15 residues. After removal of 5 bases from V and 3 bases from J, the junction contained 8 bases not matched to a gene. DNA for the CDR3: TGTGCCAGCAGCCCGCTAGCGGCCCGAACAGATACGCAGTATTTT. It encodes CASSPLAARTDTQYF.

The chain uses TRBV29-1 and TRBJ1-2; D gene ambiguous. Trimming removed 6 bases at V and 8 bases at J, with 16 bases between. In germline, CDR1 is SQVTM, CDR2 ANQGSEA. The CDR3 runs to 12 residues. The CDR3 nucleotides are TGCAGCGTGGGGTCGTCCCTCTCGGGCTACACCTTC. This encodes CSVGSSLSGYTF.

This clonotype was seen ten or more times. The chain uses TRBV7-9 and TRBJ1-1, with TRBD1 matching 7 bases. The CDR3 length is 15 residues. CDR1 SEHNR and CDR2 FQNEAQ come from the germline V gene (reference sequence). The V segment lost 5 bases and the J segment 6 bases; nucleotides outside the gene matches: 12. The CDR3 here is CASSPDTGALSEAFF. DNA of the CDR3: TGTGCCAGCAGCCCTGATACAGGGGCGCTATCTGAAGCTTTCTTT.

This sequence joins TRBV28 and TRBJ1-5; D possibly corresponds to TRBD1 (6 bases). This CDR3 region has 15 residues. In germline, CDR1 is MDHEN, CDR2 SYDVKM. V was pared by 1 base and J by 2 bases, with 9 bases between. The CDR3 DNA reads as TGTGCCAGCAGTTTATCGGGGGCTCGCAATCAGCCCCAGCATTTT. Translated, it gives CASSLSGARNQPQHF.

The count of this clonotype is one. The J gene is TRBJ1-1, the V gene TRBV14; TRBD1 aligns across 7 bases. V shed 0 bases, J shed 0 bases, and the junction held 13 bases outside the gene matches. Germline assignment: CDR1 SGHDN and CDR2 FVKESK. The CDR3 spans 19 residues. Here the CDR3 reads CASSQESAVTGSLNTEAFF. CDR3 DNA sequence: TGTGCCAGCAGCCAAGAAAGTGCCGTGACAGGGTCACTGAACACTGAAGCTTTCTTT. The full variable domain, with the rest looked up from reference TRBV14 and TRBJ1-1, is EAGVTQFPSHSVIEKGQTVTLRCDPISGHDNLYWYRRVMGKEIKFLLHFVKESKQDESGMPNNRFLAERTGGTYSTLKVQPAELEDSGVYFCASSQESAVTGSLNTEAFFGQGTRLTVV.

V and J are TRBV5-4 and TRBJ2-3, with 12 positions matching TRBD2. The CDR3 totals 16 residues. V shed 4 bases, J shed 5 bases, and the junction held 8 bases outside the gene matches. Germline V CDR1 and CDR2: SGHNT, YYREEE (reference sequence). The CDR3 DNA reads TGTGCCAGCAGCCACCCTAGCGGGAGGGCCGGAGATACGCAGTATTTT. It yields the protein CASSHPSGRAGDTQYF.

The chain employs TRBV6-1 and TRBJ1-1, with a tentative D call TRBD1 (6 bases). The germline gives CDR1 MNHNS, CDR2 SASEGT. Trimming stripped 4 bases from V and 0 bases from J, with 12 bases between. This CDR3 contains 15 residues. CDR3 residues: CASSGGTSLNTEAFF. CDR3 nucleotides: TGTGCCAGCAGTGGAGGGACATCCTTGAACACTGAAGCTTTCTTT.

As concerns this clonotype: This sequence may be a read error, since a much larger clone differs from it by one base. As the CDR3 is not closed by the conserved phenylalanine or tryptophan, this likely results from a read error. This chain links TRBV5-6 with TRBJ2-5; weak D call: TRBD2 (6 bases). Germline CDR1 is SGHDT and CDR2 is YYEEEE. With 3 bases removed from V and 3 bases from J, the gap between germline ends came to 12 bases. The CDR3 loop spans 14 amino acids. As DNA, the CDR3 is TGTGCCAGCAGCTGGCGGGACGGCAAAGAGACCCAGTACTGC. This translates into CASSWRDGKETQYC.

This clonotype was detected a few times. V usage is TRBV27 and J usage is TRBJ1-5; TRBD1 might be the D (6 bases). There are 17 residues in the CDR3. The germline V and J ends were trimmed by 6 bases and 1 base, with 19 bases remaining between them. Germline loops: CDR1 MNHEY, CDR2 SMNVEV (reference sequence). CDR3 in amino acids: CASRSIVRGISNQPQHF. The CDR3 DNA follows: TGTGCCAGCAGATCGATCGTCAGGGGCATCAGCAATCAGCCCCAGCATTTT.

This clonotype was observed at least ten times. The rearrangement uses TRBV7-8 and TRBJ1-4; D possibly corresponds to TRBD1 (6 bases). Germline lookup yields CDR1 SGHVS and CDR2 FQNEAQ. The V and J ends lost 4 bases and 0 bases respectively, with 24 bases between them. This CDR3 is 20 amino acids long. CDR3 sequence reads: CASSSPLQGRIPATNEKLFF. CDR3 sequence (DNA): TGTGCCAGCAGCTCCCCGCTGCAGGGGCGCATCCCCGCAACTAATGAAAAACTGTTTTTT.

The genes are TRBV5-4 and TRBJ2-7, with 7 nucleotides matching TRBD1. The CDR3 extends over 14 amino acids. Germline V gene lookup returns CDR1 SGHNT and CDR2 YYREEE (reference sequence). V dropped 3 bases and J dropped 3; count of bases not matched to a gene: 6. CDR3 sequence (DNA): TGTGCCAGCAGCTGGGGACAGACGGTCTACGAGCAGTACTTC. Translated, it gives CASSWGQTVYEQYF.

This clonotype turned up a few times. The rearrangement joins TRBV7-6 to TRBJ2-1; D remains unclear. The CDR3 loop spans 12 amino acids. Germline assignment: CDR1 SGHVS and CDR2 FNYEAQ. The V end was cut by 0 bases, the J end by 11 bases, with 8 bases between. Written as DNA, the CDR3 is TGTGCCAGCAGCTTAGCTCCGGACCAGCAGTTCTTC. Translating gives CASSLAPDQQFF.

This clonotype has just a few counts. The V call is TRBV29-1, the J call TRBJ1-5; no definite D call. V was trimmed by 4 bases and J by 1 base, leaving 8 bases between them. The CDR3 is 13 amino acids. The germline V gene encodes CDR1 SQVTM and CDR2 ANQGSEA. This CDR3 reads CSVAIDSNQPQHF. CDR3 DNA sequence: TGCAGCGTTGCGATTGACAGCAATCAGCCCCAGCATTTT.

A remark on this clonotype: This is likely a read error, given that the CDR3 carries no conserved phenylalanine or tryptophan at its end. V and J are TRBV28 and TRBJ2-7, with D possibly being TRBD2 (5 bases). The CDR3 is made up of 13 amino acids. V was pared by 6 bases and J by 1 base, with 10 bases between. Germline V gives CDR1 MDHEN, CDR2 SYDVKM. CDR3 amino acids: CASRSGESYEQYL. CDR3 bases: TGTGCCAGCAGATCCGGGGAATCCTACGAGCAGTACTTA.

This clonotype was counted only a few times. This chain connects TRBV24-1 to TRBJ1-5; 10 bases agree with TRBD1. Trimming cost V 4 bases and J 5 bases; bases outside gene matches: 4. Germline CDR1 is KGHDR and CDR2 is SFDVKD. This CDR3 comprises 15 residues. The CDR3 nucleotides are TGTGCCACCAGTGAGCCCGGGACAGGGGATCAGCCCCAGCATTTT. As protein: CATSEPGTGDQPQHF.

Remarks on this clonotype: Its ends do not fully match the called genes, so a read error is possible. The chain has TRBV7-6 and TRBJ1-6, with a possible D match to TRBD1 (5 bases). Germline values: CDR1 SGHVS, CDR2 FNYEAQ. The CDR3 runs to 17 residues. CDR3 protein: CASSLGVGCTYNSPLHF. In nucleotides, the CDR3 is TGTGCTAGCAGCTTAGGGGTGGGGTGCACCTATAATTCACCCCTCCACTTT. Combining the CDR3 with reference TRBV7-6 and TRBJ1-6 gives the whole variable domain GAGVSQSPRYKVTKRGQDVALRCDPISGHVSLYWYRQALGQGPEFLTYFNYEAQQDKSGLPNDRFSAERPEGSISTLTIQRTEQRDSAMYRCASSLGVGCTYNSPLHFGNGTRLTVT.

CDR3: CASSYLASETQYF. CDR3 nucleotide sequence: TGTGCCAGCAGTTACTTGGCGTCAGAGACCCAGTACTTC. V usage is TRBV6-8 and J usage is TRBJ2-5; D uncertain. The CDR3 extends over 13 amino acids. The germline V gene has CDR1 MNHGY and CDR2 SAAAGT. With 1 base removed from V and 4 bases from J, the gap between germline ends came to 7 bases.

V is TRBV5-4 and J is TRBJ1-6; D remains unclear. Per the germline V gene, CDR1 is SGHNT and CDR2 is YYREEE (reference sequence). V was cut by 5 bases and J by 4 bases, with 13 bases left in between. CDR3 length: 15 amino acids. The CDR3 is CASRPDFQYNSPLHF. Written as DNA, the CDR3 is TGTGCCAGCAGACCGGATTTCCAGTATAATTCACCCCTCCACTTT.

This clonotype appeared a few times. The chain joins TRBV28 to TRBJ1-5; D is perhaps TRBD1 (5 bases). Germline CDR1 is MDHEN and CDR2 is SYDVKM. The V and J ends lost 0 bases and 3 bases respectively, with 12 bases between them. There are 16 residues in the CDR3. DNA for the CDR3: TGTGCCAGCAGTTTATGGGCCGGGGCGGCCAATCAGCCCCAGCATTTT. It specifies CASSLWAGAANQPQHF.

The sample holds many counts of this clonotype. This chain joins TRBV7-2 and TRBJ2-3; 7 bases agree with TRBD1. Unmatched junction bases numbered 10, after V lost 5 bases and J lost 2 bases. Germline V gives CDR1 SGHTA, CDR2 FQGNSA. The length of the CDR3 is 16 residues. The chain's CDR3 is CASSRRAGGITDTQYF. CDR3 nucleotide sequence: TGTGCCAGCAGCCGCCGGGCAGGGGGAATCACAGATACGCAGTATTTT.

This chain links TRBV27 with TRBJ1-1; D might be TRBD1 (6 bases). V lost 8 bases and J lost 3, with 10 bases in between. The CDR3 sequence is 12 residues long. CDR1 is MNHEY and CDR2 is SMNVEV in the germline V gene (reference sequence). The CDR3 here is CASGQGYTEAFF. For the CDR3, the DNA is TGTGCCAGCGGTCAGGGGTACACTGAAGCTTTCTTT.

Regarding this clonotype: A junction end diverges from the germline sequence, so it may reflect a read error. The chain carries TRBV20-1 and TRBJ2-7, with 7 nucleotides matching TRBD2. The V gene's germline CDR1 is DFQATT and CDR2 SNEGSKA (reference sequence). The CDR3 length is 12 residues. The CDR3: CSAREGGEGSVF. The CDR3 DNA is TGCAGTGCTAGAGAGGGAGGGGAAGGCTCTGTCTTC.